The sequence of this TCR beta chain was determined in a study of Ad26.COV2.S vaccination and SARS-CoV-2 variants. Background on the study: Into the muscle, Ad26.COV2.S was dosed once or twice, 56 days apart.

The method was immunoSEQ multiplex PCR; TCRdb's version includes in-frame clones alone and lacks a portion of them. The sample carries some 390,000 clones, 70% to 90% recorded once. Germline assignment: CDR1 SEHNR and CDR2 FQNEAQ (reference sequence). This CDR3 contains 15 residues. V gave up 3 bases and J gave up 7 bases; unmatched junction bases: 8. Treatment noted: over 15 received Ad26.COV2.S at low or high dose, single or two shots; 5 received placebo; per-sample allocation not given. Collection of the samples took place on day 63 after the first injection of vaccine or placebo. Comments on this clone: Its specificity is not known.

Findings of the study overall: Vaccine and placebo groups showed comparable non-spike TCR breadth. It is possible that the TCR breadth and depth analyses underestimated the total T cell responses.

The chain uses TRBV7-9 and TRBJ1-1; 10 bases fit TRBD1. The sequence derives from a person aged 18-65 years who received the Ad26.COV2.S COVID-19 vaccine or a placebo. The source material was peripheral blood, sampled in a trial of Ad26.COV2.S vaccine versus placebo. The CDR3: CASSFRGGQGDEAFF. CDR3 in DNA: TGTGCCAGCAGCTTCAGAGGCGGACAGGGGGATGAAGCTTTCTTT.